Following are 18 T cell receptor beta chains from one sample sequenced in a study of beta chain features in type 1 diabetes. The study, taken as a whole, reports: Type 1 diabetes patients showed a moderate but significant shortening of TCRB CDR3s in all four CD4+ subsets.

Their target antigens are unknown. Every bit of the isolated RNA underwent reverse transcription, so sequencing read expressed TCRB transcripts. Sequenced by immunoSEQ multiplex PCR; TCRdb stores in-frame clones only, minus some. The sample contains about 300,000 clones, about 13% of which appear only once. The sequenced sample consisted of naive CD4+ T cells from blood. The receptor source for this set is a woman aged 18 to 35 with type 1 diabetes.

This clone was observed a handful of times. At the DNA level, this CDR3 is encoded by other sequences in the same sample as well. V and J are TRBV9 and TRBJ2-2; D remains unclear. CDR1 and CDR2 from the germline V gene are SGDLS and YYNGEE. This CDR3 has 14 amino acids. V shed 2 bases and J shed 0 bases, with 5 bases lying between them. The CDR3 DNA follows: TGTGCCAGCAGCGTGGCCCCGAACACCGGGGAGCTGTTTTTT. Its translation: CASSVAPNTGELFF.

This clone was recorded a few times. This chain joins TRBV6-5 and TRBJ1-4; TRBD1 agrees at 7 bases. This CDR3 has 13 residues. V lost 10 bases to trimming and J lost 7 bases; unmatched junction nucleotides: 9. Germline-derived CDR1 and CDR2 are MNHEY and SVGAGI. The CDR3 sequence: CATRQGFREKLFF. Here the CDR3 DNA reads TGTGCCACCCGACAGGGCTTTCGTGAAAAACTGTTTTTT.

This clone has only a few counts. The rearrangement joins TRBV5-1 to TRBJ2-7; tentative D call: TRBD2 (5 bases). CDR1 is SGHRS and CDR2 is YFSETQ in the germline V gene. The CDR3 has 13 amino acids. Trimming took 7 bases from V and 3 from J, leaving 14 bases between them. This CDR3 reads CASAMRVDYEQYF. The DNA of the CDR3 is TGCGCCAGCGCTATGAGGGTCGACTACGAGCAGTACTTC.

J is TRBJ1-5 and V is TRBV4-1; TRBD1 is a possible D gene (6 bases). The germline V gene encodes CDR1 MGHRA and CDR2 YSYEKL. This CDR3 has 17 amino acids. The V and J ends lost 4 bases and 3 bases respectively, with 19 bases between them. For the CDR3, the DNA is TGCGCCAGCAGCCGAACATCGCCGACAGGCCTCAATCAGCCCCAGCATTTT. Its translation is CASSRTSPTGLNQPQHF.

The chain recombines TRBV7-9 with TRBJ2-7; possibly TRBD2 for D (5 bases). From germline, CDR1 is SEHNR and CDR2 FQNEAQ (reference sequence). The ends were cut back, 1 base at V and 9 bases at J, with 19 bases in the middle. CDR3 size: 15 residues. CDR3 region: CASSLGEGEARVQYF. The CDR3, as DNA: TGTGCCAGCAGCTTAGGCGAGGGAGAGGCTCGGGTGCAGTACTTC.

The genes are TRBV29-1 and TRBJ2-3; no clear D gene. CDR1 is SQVTM and CDR2 is ANQGSEA in the germline V gene. This CDR3 has 9 residues. The germline V and J ends were trimmed by 6 bases and 6 bases, with 4 bases remaining between them. The CDR3 region is CSVSDTQYF. The CDR3 DNA follows: TGCAGCGTGAGTGATACGCAGTATTTT.

This clone was seen only a few times. The chain uses TRBV11-2 and TRBJ2-1; maybe TRBD1 (5 bases). Germline V gene lookup returns CDR1 SGHAT and CDR2 FQNNGV. This CDR3 comprises 12 residues. Trimming took 5 bases from V and 10 from J, leaving 12 bases between them. The CDR3 coding sequence is TGTGCCAGCAGCGTACAGGCTAGAGAGCAGTTCTTC. This sequence encodes CASSVQAREQFF.

In its sample, this clone was seen a few times. The chain joins TRBV4-3 to TRBJ2-3; weak D call: TRBD2 (8 bases). V shed 1 base and J shed 6 bases, with 20 bases lying between them. Looked up from germline, CDR1 is LGHNA and CDR2 is YSLEER. The CDR3 consists of 17 residues. CDR3 in amino acids: CASSQVRREGAKDTQYF. CDR3 in DNA: TGCGCCAGCAGCCAAGTACGCCGGGAGGGGGCAAAGGATACGCAGTATTTT.

The chain joins TRBV27 to TRBJ2-1, with D perhaps TRBD2 (6 bases). The length of the CDR3 is 14 residues. V was clipped by 8 bases and J by 1 base, with 12 bases between them. CDR1 and CDR2 (germline): MNHEY, SMNVEV (reference sequence). The CDR3 region has the DNA TGTGCCAGCTCCCCAGCGGGTTCCTACAATGAGCAGTTCTTC. The encoded protein is CASSPAGSYNEQFF.

This clone has just a few counts. V usage is TRBV6-6 and J usage is TRBJ2-7, with unresolved D. V lost 5 bases and J 6 bases, leaving 8 bases between the germline ends. The CDR3 extends over 11 amino acids. Per the germline V gene, CDR1 is MNHNY and CDR2 is SVGAGI (reference sequence). The DNA for the CDR3 is TGTGCCAGCAGTGAGAAACCCGAGCAGTACTTC. The encoded protein is CASSEKPEQYF.

This clone turned up a few times. The gene calls are TRBV27 and TRBJ2-1; 8 positions match TRBD2. The CDR3 contains 15 residues. The ends lost 3 bases at V and 4 bases at J; junction bases unmatched: 5. Germline V gene lookup returns CDR1 MNHEY and CDR2 SMNVEV (reference sequence). For the CDR3, the DNA is TGTGCCAGCAGTTTCGGGCGGGAGGAGTACAATGAGCAGTTCTTC. It encodes CASSFGREEYNEQFF.

This clone was picked up a small number of times. The chain has TRBV2 and TRBJ2-7; weak D call: TRBD1 (5 bases). The CDR3 is 13 residues long. Trimming took off 7 bases at V and 3 bases at J, with 13 bases between the two ends. The germline CDR1 and CDR2 sequences are SNHLY and FYNNEI. CDR3 sequence: CASNRQTNYEQYF. CDR3 nucleotide sequence: TGTGCCAGCAATAGACAGACCAACTACGAGCAGTACTTC.

This clone was detected only a few times. The DNA of the CDR3 is TGTGCCAGTAGTATAGTTGGCAGGATCCAGTTCTTC. This translates into CASSIVGRIQFF. J is TRBJ2-1 and V is TRBV19, with D unclear. Germline CDR1 and CDR2: LNHDA and SQIVND (reference sequence). CDR3 length: 12 amino acids. Trimming cost V 1 base and J 13 bases, with 11 bases left between them.

The chain carries TRBV7-8 and TRBJ2-7; D not certain. CDR3 size: 14 residues. Germline V gives CDR1 SGHVS, CDR2 FQNEAQ. The ends were cut back, 5 bases at V and 2 bases at J, with 13 bases in the middle. CDR3 in amino acids: CASSAQQIAYEQYV. CDR3 sequence (DNA): TGTGCCAGCAGCGCGCAACAGATTGCCTACGAGCAGTACGTC.

CDR3 residues: CASSPRLGVNEQYV. In nucleotides, the CDR3 is TGTGCCAGCTCACCAAGGCTAGGGGTGAACGAGCAGTACGTC. The V call is TRBV18, the J call TRBJ2-7; the D gene is possibly TRBD1 (5 bases). V lost 2 bases and J 5 bases, leaving 13 bases between the germline ends. This CDR3 region has 14 residues. Germline-derived CDR1 and CDR2 are KGHSH and LQKENI.

This clone has just a few counts. The gene calls are TRBV7-9 and TRBJ2-3, with D possibly TRBD1 on 5 matching bases. Trimming stripped 9 bases from V and 6 bases from J, with 16 bases between. The germline CDR1 and CDR2 sequences are SEHNR and FQNEAQ (reference sequence). The CDR3 has 13 residues. CDR3 coding DNA: TGTGCCAGTCTGGGGCTAGATCGGGATACGCAGTATTTT. Residues: CASLGLDRDTQYF. The complete variable domain, with remaining parts taken from reference TRBV7-9 and TRBJ2-3, reads DTGVSQNPRHKITKRGQNVTFRCDPISEHNRLYWYRQTLGQGPEFLTYFQNEAQLEKSRLLSDRFSAERPKGSFSTLEIQRTEQGDSAMYLCASLGLDRDTQYFGPGTRLTVL.

There are a few counts of this clone. This sequence joins TRBV28 and TRBJ2-1, with TRBD2 identical over 9 bases. The CDR3 has 14 amino acids. V shed 7 bases and J 3 bases; nucleotides not matched to a gene: 4. The germline CDR1 and CDR2 sequences are MDHEN and SYDVKM. CDR3 residues: CASTGTSFYNEQFF. As DNA, the CDR3 is TGTGCCAGCACCGGGACTAGCTTCTACAATGAGCAGTTCTTC.

This clone appeared a few times. The chain is built from TRBV18 and TRBJ2-7, with 7 bases matching TRBD1. V dropped 1 base and J dropped 6; count of bases not matched to a gene: 6. Germline V gene sequence: CDR1 KGHSH, CDR2 LQKENI. The length of the CDR3 is 14 residues. The CDR3, as DNA: TGTGCCAGCTCACCACAGGGGGCGGGCGGCGAGCAGTACTTC. Encoded protein: CASSPQGAGGEQYF.